The 2 T cell receptor beta chains below all came from one sample that was sequenced in a study of blood T cell repertoires in COVID-19. Assay: immunoSEQ multiplex PCR; the TCRdb copy retains only in-frame clones and omits some. There are 250,000 to 350,000 clones in the sample; almost 90% occur only once, and approximately 11% lies in the top ten. The specimen sequenced was peripheral blood. These receptors came from a woman in her twenties or thirties with COVID-19, enrolled during active disease.

V usage is TRBV15 and J usage is TRBJ2-3; 9 positions match TRBD1. CDR1 and CDR2 from the germline V gene are LNHNV and YYDKDF (reference sequence). The CDR3 has 16 residues. Trimming at V came to 0 bases and at J to 0 bases, leaving 1 base not matched to a gene. CDR3 nucleotides: TGTGCCACCAGCAGAGAGGGACAGGGCAGCACAGATACGCAGTATTTT. Translation: CATSREGQGSTDTQYF.

The genes are TRBV6-5 and TRBJ1-1; D is possibly TRBD1 (5 bases). The CDR3 is 15 amino acids. The V gene lost 2 bases and the J gene lost 2 bases, with 12 bases spanning the gap. Germline CDR1 MNHEY, CDR2 SVGAGI. CDR3 region: CASSYKGLTNTEAFF. CDR3 coding DNA: TGTGCCAGCAGTTACAAGGGACTTACCAACACTGAAGCTTTCTTT.